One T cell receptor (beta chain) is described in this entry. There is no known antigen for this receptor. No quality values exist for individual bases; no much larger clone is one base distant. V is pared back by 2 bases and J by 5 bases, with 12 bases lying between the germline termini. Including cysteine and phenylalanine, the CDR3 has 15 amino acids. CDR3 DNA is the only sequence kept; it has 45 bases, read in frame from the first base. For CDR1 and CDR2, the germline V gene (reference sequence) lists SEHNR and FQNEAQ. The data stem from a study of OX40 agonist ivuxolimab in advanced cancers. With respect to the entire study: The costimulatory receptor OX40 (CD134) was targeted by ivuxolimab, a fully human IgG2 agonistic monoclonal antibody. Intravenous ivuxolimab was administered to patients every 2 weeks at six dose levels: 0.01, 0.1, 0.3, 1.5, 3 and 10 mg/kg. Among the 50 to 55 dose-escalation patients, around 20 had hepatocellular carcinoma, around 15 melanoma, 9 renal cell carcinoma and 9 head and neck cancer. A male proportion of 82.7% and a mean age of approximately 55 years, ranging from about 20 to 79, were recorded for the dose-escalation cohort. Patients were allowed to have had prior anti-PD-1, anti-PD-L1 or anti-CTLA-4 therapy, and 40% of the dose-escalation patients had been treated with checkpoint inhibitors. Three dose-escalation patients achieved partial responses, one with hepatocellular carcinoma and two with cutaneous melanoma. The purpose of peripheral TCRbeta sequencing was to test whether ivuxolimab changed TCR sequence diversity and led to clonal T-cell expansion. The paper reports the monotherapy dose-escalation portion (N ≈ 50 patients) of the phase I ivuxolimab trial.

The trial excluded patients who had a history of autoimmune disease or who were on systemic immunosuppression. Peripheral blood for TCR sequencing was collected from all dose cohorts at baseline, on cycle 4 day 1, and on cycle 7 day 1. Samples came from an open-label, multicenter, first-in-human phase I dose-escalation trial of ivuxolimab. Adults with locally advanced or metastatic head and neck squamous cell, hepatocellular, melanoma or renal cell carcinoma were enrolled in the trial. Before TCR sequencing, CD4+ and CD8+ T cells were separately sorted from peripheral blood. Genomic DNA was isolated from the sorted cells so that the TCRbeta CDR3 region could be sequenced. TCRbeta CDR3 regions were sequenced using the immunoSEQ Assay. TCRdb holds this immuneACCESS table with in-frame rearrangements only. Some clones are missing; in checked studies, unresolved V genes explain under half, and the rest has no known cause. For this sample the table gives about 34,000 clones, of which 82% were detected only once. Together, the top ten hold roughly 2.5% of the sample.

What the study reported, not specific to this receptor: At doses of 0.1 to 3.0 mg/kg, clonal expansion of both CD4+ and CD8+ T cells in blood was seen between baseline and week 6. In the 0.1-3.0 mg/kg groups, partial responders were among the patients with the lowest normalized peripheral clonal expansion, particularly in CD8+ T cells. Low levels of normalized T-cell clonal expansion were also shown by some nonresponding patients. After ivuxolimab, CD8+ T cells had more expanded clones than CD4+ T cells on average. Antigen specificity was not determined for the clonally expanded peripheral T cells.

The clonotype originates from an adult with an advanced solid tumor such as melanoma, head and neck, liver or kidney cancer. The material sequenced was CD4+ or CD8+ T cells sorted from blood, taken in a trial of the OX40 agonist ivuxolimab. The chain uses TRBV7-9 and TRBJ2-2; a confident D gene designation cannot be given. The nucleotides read TGTGCCAGCAGCTTAAGTTTTGGTAGTACCGGGGAGCTGTTTTTT. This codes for CASSLSFGSTGELFF.